Following are 23 T cell receptor beta chains from one sample sequenced in a study of response to subunit inactivated influenza vaccine. TCRdb ran MiXCR on the RT-PCR reads and lists one entry per CDR3 protein. This sample has fewer than 700,000 distinct CDR3 sequences, with around 13% found just once. Sequenced here: PBMCs from blood, sampled around seven weeks after vaccination. These TCRs come from a man aged 45-65 years who received an inactivated influenza vaccine.

The chain uses TRBV12-3 or TRBV12-4 and TRBJ1-2; 7 bases fit TRBD1. J gave up 0 bases and V 6 bases, and 10 bases lay outside the gene matches. CDR3 length: 16 amino acids. Written as DNA, the CDR3 is TGTGCCAGCAGCCAGCAGGGACAGATCGCTAACTATGGCTACACCTTC. This sequence encodes CASSQQGQIANYGYTF.

This clonotype was recorded many times. V gene TRBV20-1 combines with J gene TRBJ2-7; 10 bases line up with TRBD2. The CDR3 is 14 amino acids. The V gene's germline CDR1 is DFQATT and CDR2 SNEGSKA (reference sequence). V lost 2 bases to trimming and J lost 3 bases; unmatched junction nucleotides: 4. The CDR3 DNA is TGCAGTGCTAGAAGGACTAGCGGAGTCTACGAGCAGTACTTC. Its translation: CSARRTSGVYEQYF.

CDR3: CSARSGSTEAFF. For the CDR3, the DNA is TGCAGTGCTAGAAGCGGGAGCACTGAAGCTTTCTTT. The rearrangement links TRBV20-1 to TRBJ1-1; D gene uncertain. Germline V gene sequence: CDR1 DFQATT, CDR2 SNEGSKA (reference sequence). This CDR3 contains 12 residues. V dropped 2 bases and J dropped 4 bases, with 8 bases sitting between them.

This clonotype came up a few times. The rearrangement joins TRBV10-3 to TRBJ2-3, with a weak D call TRBD1 (6 bases). The CDR3 is 16 amino acids. The germline CDR1 and CDR2 sequences are ENHRY and SYGVKD. The V end lost 3 bases, the J end lost 0 bases, and 13 bases lay between the germline ends. CDR3 nucleotides: TGTGCCATCAGTGACTGGACAGACACTAGCACAGATACGCAGTATTTT. Protein sequence: CAISDWTDTSTDTQYF.

This clonotype has just a few counts. J is TRBJ2-5 and V is TRBV10-3; 14 nucleotides line up with TRBD2. The junction had 5 bases not matched to a gene; V was cut back by 7 bases and J by 1 base. In germline, CDR1 is ENHRY, CDR2 SYGVKD. CDR3 length: 16 residues. The CDR3 loop is CAINDGTSGSQETQYF. CDR3 DNA sequence: TGTGCCATCAATGATGGGACTAGCGGGAGCCAAGAGACCCAGTACTTC.

The chain links TRBV12-3 or TRBV12-4 to TRBJ2-1, with TRBD2 matching 7 bases. The CDR3 covers 16 residues. Trimming at V came to 6 bases and at J to 9 bases, leaving 17 bases not matched to a gene. The CDR3 region has the DNA TGTGCCAGCAGGGGGAGGGGCGGCGGGAGTAGGATTGAGCAGTTCTTC. This encodes CASRGRGGGSRIEQFF.

The sample holds a few counts of this clonotype. The chain carries TRBV9 and TRBJ2-7; a weak D match, TRBD2 (5 bases). From germline, CDR1 is SGDLS and CDR2 YYNGEE. The CDR3 loop spans 15 amino acids. V lost 4 bases, J lost 4 bases, and 18 bases lay in between. For the CDR3, the DNA is TGTGCCAGCAGCCCCCGGAGGCAGCCTTCTTACGAGCAGTACTTC. It is translated as CASSPRRQPSYEQYF.

This chain links TRBV15 with TRBJ2-3; D is possibly TRBD1 (5 bases). Germline V gene data show CDR1 as LNHNV and CDR2 as YYDKDF (reference sequence). This CDR3 contains 14 residues. Trimming stripped 2 bases from V and 8 bases from J, with 14 bases between. In nucleotides, the CDR3 is TGTGCCACCAGCAGACCCGCTACAGGATTTACGCAGTATTTT. The encoded protein is CATSRPATGFTQYF.

This clonotype appeared many times. The V and J genes are TRBV12-3 or TRBV12-4 and TRBJ2-7, with D perhaps matching TRBD2 (5 bases). Trimming took 5 bases from V and 3 from J, leaving 11 bases between them. The length of the CDR3 is 13 residues. For the CDR3, the DNA is TGTGCCAGCAGTCTGGGAGTCCGCTACGAGCAGTACTTC. This sequence encodes CASSLGVRYEQYF.

The sample holds many counts of this clonotype. This CDR3 reads CASSVYTGDYEQYF. Here the CDR3 DNA reads TGTGCCAGCAGTGTGTACACAGGGGACTACGAGCAGTACTTC. The V call is TRBV27, the J call TRBJ2-7; the match to TRBD1 covers 7 bases. Per germline, CDR1 MNHEY and CDR2 SMNVEV (reference sequence). This CDR3 comprises 14 residues. Germline trimming cut 5 bases from V and 3 bases from J; bases unmatched to any gene: 7.

Only a few counts were recorded for this clonotype. The chain employs TRBV20-1 and TRBJ2-3, with D possibly matching TRBD2 (6 bases). The CDR3 length is 13 residues. CDR1 DFQATT and CDR2 SNEGSKA come from the germline V gene (reference sequence). CDR3 DNA: TGCAGAGGTAGTGGGGGGAGCACAGATACGCAGTATTTT. Translating it yields CRGSGGSTDTQYF.

This clonotype has only a few counts. The rearrangement uses TRBV28 and TRBJ2-1; 10 bases map to TRBD2. CDR3 length: 15 residues. V lost 5 bases, J lost 7 bases, and 8 bases stayed unmatched. Germline CDR1 is MDHEN and CDR2 is SYDVKM. In nucleotides, the CDR3 is TGTGCCAGCAGTCCCCCAGCGGGGGGGCGTAATGAGCAGTTCTTC. Protein sequence: CASSPPAGGRNEQFF. Full variable domain (missing parts from reference TRBV28 and TRBJ2-1): DVKVTQSSRYLVKRTGEKVFLECVQDMDHENMFWYRQDPGLGLRLIYFSYDVKMKEKGDIPEGYSVSREKKERFSLILESASTNQTSMYLCASSPPAGGRNEQFFGPGTRLTVL.

The rearrangement links TRBV20-1 to TRBJ2-5; the D gene is possibly TRBD2 (5 bases). Between the trimmed V and J ends, which lost 4 bases and 8 bases, there was a span of 23 bases. The CDR3 is made up of 15 amino acids. Germline-derived CDR1 and CDR2 are DFQATT and SNEGSKA (reference sequence). In DNA, the CDR3 is TGCAGTGCTACCGGGGTACTGGGAGATTCAGGAACCCAGTACTTC. Protein sequence: CSATGVLGDSGTQYF.

This clonotype was counted between two and nine times. The conserved final phenylalanine or tryptophan is absent from the CDR3, which likely points to a read error. The J gene is TRBJ2-1, the V gene TRBV28; D gene ambiguous. CDR1 MDHEN and CDR2 SYDVKM come from the germline V gene. With 4 bases removed from V and 4 bases from J, the gap between germline ends came to 8 bases. The CDR3 runs to 13 residues. The CDR3 here is CASSYSRYNEQFL. The CDR3, as DNA: TGTGCCAGCAGTTACTCACGGTACAATGAGCAGTTCCTC.

This clonotype turned up a few times. The CDR3 loop reads CSASRPNTGELFF. CDR3 bases: TGCAGTGCTAGTCGCCCGAACACCGGGGAGCTGTTTTTT. J is TRBJ2-2 and V is TRBV20-1; no reliable D call. V lost 3 bases, J lost 0 bases, and 5 bases lay in between. Germline CDR1 is DFQATT and CDR2 is SNEGSKA (reference sequence). The CDR3 runs 13 residues.

CDR3 sequence (DNA): TGTGCCAGCAGCGTCGCAGGGGCAGGGGGGGCTTACAATGAGCAGTTCTTC. Residues: CASSVAGAGGAYNEQFF. The V gene is TRBV9, the J gene TRBJ2-1, with D perhaps given as TRBD1 or TRBD2 (7 bases each). Germline V gene sequence: CDR1 SGDLS, CDR2 YYNGEE. V lost 2 bases to trimming and J lost 4 bases, with 19 bases between them. The CDR3 sequence is 17 residues long.

In this sample, this clonotype turned up many times. The rearrangement uses TRBV20-1 and TRBJ2-5; 10 bases align to TRBD1. Germline V lookup: CDR1 DFQATT, CDR2 SNEGSKA (reference sequence). The CDR3 is made up of 14 amino acids. V lost 4 bases and J lost 9; bases outside the gene matches: 11. CDR3 in amino acids: CSATQGTGVSSQYF. CDR3 DNA: TGCAGTGCTACTCAAGGGACAGGGGTCAGTTCCCAGTACTTC.

A few counts support this clonotype. The chain links TRBV7-2 to TRBJ1-2; 7 bases are a match to TRBD1. Trimming at V came to 5 bases and at J to 4 bases, leaving 10 bases not matched to a gene. Looked up from germline, CDR1 is SGHTA and CDR2 is FQGNSA. This CDR3 spans 15 amino acids. The CDR3 region is CASSPDRVVIYGYTF. The CDR3 region has the DNA TGTGCCAGCAGCCCAGACAGGGTAGTCATCTATGGCTACACCTTC.

The chain combines TRBV4-3 with TRBJ2-2; D gene unclear. The ends were cut back, 1 base at V and 6 bases at J, with 12 bases in the middle. CDR1 is LGHNA, CDR2 YSLEER, per germline. The CDR3 covers 15 residues. The CDR3 DNA is TGCGCCAGCAGCCAAGTGGCAGGCCCGTCCGGGGAGCTGTTTTTT. Protein sequence: CASSQVAGPSGELFF.

A few counts support this clonotype. The chain carries TRBV5-1 and TRBJ2-1; TRBD1 agrees at 9 bases. V lost 0 bases and J lost 8; bases outside the gene matches: 12. The V gene's germline CDR1 is SGHRS and CDR2 YFSETQ. CDR3 length equals 17 residues. CDR3: CASSLGLRGTGLDEQFF. As DNA, the CDR3 is TGCGCCAGCAGCTTGGGACTGAGGGGGACAGGGCTCGATGAGCAGTTCTTC.

This clonotype was seen ten or more times. The chain uses TRBV29-1 and TRBJ1-1, with a possible D match to TRBD1 (5 bases). V was trimmed by 6 bases and J by 1 base, leaving 9 bases between them. This CDR3 contains 12 residues. The V gene's germline CDR1 is SQVTM and CDR2 ANQGSEA. Here the CDR3 reads CSVWQGNTEAFF. The DNA of the CDR3 is TGCAGCGTATGGCAGGGGAACACTGAAGCTTTCTTT.

This clonotype has only a few counts. The V call is TRBV6-5, the J call TRBJ1-2; D unresolved. Trimming cost V 1 base and J 6 bases, with 9 bases left between them. The CDR3 has 13 residues. In germline, CDR1 is MNHEY, CDR2 SVGAGI. CDR3 sequence (DNA): TGTGCCAGCAGTTACTACCCCCCGGATGGCTACACCTTC. Protein: CASSYYPPDGYTF.

The rearrangement uses TRBV7-2 and TRBJ2-5; 8 nucleotides match TRBD2. The V gene's germline CDR1 is SGHTA and CDR2 FQGNSA. V was clipped by 2 bases and J by 2 bases; unmatched bases: 7. The CDR3 has 16 amino acids. CDR3 coding DNA: TGTGCCAGCAGCTTAACCGGGGGGGCTGGGCAAGAGACCCAGTACTTC. Translation: CASSLTGGAGQETQYF.